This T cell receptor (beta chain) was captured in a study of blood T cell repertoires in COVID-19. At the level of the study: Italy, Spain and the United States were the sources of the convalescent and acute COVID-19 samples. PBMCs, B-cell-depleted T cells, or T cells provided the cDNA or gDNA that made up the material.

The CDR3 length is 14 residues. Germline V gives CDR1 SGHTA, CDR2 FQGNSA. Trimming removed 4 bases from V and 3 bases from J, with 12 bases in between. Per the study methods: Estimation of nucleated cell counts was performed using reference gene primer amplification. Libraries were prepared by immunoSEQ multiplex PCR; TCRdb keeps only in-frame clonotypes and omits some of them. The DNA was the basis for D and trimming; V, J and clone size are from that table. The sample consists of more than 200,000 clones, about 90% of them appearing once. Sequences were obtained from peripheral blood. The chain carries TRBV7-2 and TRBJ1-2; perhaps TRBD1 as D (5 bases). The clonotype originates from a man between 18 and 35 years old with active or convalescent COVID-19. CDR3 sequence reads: CASSSGREDYGYTF. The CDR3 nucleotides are TGTGCCAGCAGCTCAGGGCGAGAAGACTATGGCTACACCTTC.